Listed here are 10 T cell receptor beta chains from one sample, sequenced in a study of blood T cell repertoires in COVID-19. Method: immunoSEQ multiplex PCR; TCRdb's copy keeps in-frame clones and lacks some. This sample yields 100,000 to 150,000 clones, of which 85% to 90% are seen a single time; 3.5% to 4% belongs to the top ten. Sequencing input: peripheral blood. These receptors all stem from a woman between 55 and 75 years old with COVID-19, enrolled during active disease.

The J gene is TRBJ1-1, the V gene TRBV5-8; TRBD1 matches at 7 bases. Trimming cost V 2 bases and J 3 bases; bases outside gene matches: 13. The CDR3 is 17 amino acids. Germline CDR1 SGHTS, CDR2 YDEGEE. The CDR3 loop is CASSFLSTGLMDTEAFF. The CDR3 DNA is TGTGCCAGCAGCTTTCTTTCGACAGGGCTCATGGACACTGAAGCTTTCTTT.

This chain uses TRBV19 with TRBJ2-3, with 11 bases fitting TRBD1. Per the germline V gene, CDR1 is LNHDA and CDR2 is SQIVND (reference sequence). Trimming cost V 3 bases and J 4 bases; bases outside gene matches: 3. The CDR3 runs 15 residues. The CDR3, as DNA: TGTGCCAGTAGTATTGGGGACAGGGGGGCAGATACGCAGTATTTT. The encoded protein is CASSIGDRGADTQYF.

V is TRBV7-3 and J is TRBJ1-1; D remains unclear. CDR3 length: 15 residues. V lost 5 bases to trimming and J lost 5 bases, with 18 bases between them. CDR1 SGHTA and CDR2 FQGTGA come from the germline V gene. This CDR3 reads CASSPMAGVRTEAFF. CDR3 nucleotides: TGTGCCAGCAGCCCGATGGCGGGAGTTAGGACTGAAGCTTTCTTT.

This sequence joins TRBV18 and TRBJ2-7; 11 bases line up with TRBD1. The length of the CDR3 is 15 residues. CDR1 and CDR2 (germline): KGHSH, LQKENI. Unmatched junction bases numbered 6, after V lost 2 bases and J lost 6 bases. For the CDR3, the DNA is TGTGCCAGCTCACCATTCCGGACAGGGGGCCTCGAGCAGTACTTC. It yields the protein CASSPFRTGGLEQYF. The full variable domain, rest sourced from reference TRBV18 and TRBJ2-7, is NAGVMQNPRHLVRRRGQEARLRCSPMKGHSHVYWYRQLPEEGLKFMVYLQKENIIDESGMPKERFSAEFPKEGPSILRIQQVVRGDSAAYFCASSPFRTGGLEQYFGPGTRLTVT.

The chain joins TRBV9 to TRBJ2-1; TRBD1 agrees at 11 bases. V was clipped by 1 base and J by 10 bases; unmatched bases: 25. In germline, CDR1 is SGDLS, CDR2 YYNGEE. CDR3 length equals 21 residues. In DNA, the CDR3 is TGTGCCAGCAGCGTATCTCATGGGCGGCCCCGACCGGGACAGGGGGTTAACGAGCAGTTCTTC. Its translation: CASSVSHGRPRPGQGVNEQFF. Based on the CDR3 plus reference TRBV9 and TRBJ2-1, the full variable domain is DSGVTQTPKHLITATGQRVTLRCSPRSGDLSVYWYQQSLDQGLQFLIQYYNGEERAKGNILERFSAQQFPDLHSELNLSSLELGDSALYFCASSVSHGRPRPGQGVNEQFFGPGTRLTVL.

The rearrangement joins TRBV14 to TRBJ2-3; D may be TRBD2 (5 bases). V was clipped by 1 base and J by 0 bases, with 17 bases between them. Germline CDR1 reads SGHDN; CDR2 reads FVKESK. This CDR3 is built from 18 residues. CDR3 coding DNA: TGTGCCAGCAGCCAAGTCTTTTATAGCAGAGGGAGCACAGATACGCAGTATTTT. This sequence encodes CASSQVFYSRGSTDTQYF.

The chain is built from TRBV27 and TRBJ1-1, with 8 bases matching TRBD1. The CDR3 runs 14 residues. With 5 bases clipped from V and 11 bases from J, the junction kept 13 bases outside the gene matches. Looked up from germline, CDR1 is MNHEY and CDR2 is SMNVEV (reference sequence). As DNA, the CDR3 is TGTGCCAGCAGTCCCAGTTGGACAGGGTGCTGCGCTTTCTTT. Translating gives CASSPSWTGCCAFF.

CDR3 in DNA: TGTGCCAGTAGTCTACAGGGTCCCTACGAGCAGTACTTC. This encodes CASSLQGPYEQYF. The chain has TRBV19 and TRBJ2-7; maybe TRBD1 (6 bases). Per germline, CDR1 LNHDA and CDR2 SQIVND (reference sequence). V was pared by 5 bases and J by 2 bases, with 10 bases between. The CDR3 loop spans 13 amino acids.

The chain couples TRBV4-2 to TRBJ1-5, with 10 nucleotides matching TRBD1. This CDR3 is built from 15 residues. The germline V gene encodes CDR1 LGHNA and CDR2 YNFKEQ. Trimming removed 5 bases from V and 6 bases from J; junction bases left unmatched: 7. The chain's CDR3 is CASSSDRGYSQPQHF. CDR3 DNA: TGTGCCAGCAGCTCGGACAGGGGGTACTCTCAGCCCCAGCATTTT.

V gene TRBV5-1 combines with J gene TRBJ1-1, with D possibly TRBD1 on 5 matching bases. CDR3 size: 13 residues. CDR1 SGHRS and CDR2 YFSETQ come from the germline V gene. V was trimmed by 0 bases and J by 8 bases, leaving 11 bases between them. CDR3 nucleotides: TGCGCCAGCAGCTTGGCCGCGGGGCCCGAAGCTTTCTTT. Protein: CASSLAAGPEAFF. Based on the CDR3 plus reference TRBV5-1 and TRBJ1-1, the full variable domain is KAGVTQTPRYLIKTRGQQVTLSCSPISGHRSVSWYQQTPGQGLQFLFEYFSETQRNKGNFPGRFSGRQFSNSRSEMNVSTLELGDSALYLCASSLAAGPEAFFGQGTRLTVV.